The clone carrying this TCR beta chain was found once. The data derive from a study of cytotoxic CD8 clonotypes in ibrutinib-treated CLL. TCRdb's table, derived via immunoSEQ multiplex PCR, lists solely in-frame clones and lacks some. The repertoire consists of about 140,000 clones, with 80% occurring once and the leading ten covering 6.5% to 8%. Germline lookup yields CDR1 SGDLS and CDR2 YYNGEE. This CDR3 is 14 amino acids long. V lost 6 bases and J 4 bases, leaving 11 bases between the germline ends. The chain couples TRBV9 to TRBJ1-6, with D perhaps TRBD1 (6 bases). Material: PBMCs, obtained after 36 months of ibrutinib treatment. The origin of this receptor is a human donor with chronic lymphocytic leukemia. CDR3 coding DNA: TGTGCCAGCAATAGAGGGGGGTATAATTCACCCCTCCACTTT. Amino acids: CASNRGGYNSPLHF.